This entry describes one TCR beta chain. Its specificity is not known. The data derive from a study of T cell repertoires in cytomegalovirus infection. Turning to the study itself: Peptides in the study included HLA-C-restricted and HLA-B-restricted CMV epitopes. Public TCR beta signature analysis indicated the presence of both CMV infection and matching HLA type.

TCRdb fed the reads into MiXCR, producing one record per CDR3 protein. Among about 920,000 distinct CDR3 sequences listed, roughly 31% were seen once. Study conclusions and caveats: CMV-specific TCR beta clonotypes restricted by HLA-C dominated the ex vivo response. Summed public TCR beta family frequency identified CMV carriers bearing the relevant HLA.

Sequencing used cultured CD8+ T cells from PBMCs, obtained from culture after CMV antigen stimulation. This sequence originates from a human donor in good health (CMV status not recorded). Some clones in this sample may be carry-over from other donors' samples.

In DNA form, the CDR3 reads TGTGCCAGCAGCTCCTGGCGGAGGGGCAGGGACGGGGTGAACACTGAAGCTTTCTTT. The encoded protein is CASSSWRRGRDGVNTEAFF. This rearrangement joins TRBV11-2 to TRBJ1-1; D is possibly TRBD1 (5 bases). The V and J ends lost 4 bases and 0 bases respectively, with 24 bases between them. CDR1 and CDR2 from the germline V gene are SGHAT and FQNNGV. The CDR3 runs 19 residues.